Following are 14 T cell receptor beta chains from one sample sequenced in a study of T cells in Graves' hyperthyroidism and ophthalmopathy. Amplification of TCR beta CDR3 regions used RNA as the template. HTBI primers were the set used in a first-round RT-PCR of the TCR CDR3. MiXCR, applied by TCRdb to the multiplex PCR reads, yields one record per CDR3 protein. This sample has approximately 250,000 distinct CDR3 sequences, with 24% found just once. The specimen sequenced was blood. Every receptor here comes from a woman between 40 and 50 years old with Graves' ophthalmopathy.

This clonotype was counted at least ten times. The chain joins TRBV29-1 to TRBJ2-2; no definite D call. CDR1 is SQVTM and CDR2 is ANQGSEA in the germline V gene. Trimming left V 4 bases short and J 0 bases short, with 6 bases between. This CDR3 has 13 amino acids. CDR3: CSVVGANTGELFF. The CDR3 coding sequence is TGCAGCGTTGTAGGTGCGAACACCGGGGAGCTGTTTTTT.

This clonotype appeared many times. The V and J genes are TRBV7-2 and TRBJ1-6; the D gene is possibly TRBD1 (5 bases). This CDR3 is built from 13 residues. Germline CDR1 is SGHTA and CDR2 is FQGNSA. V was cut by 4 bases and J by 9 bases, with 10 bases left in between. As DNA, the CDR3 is TGTGCCAGCAGCTCAAATCAGGGTTCACCCCTCCACTTT. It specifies CASSSNQGSPLHF.

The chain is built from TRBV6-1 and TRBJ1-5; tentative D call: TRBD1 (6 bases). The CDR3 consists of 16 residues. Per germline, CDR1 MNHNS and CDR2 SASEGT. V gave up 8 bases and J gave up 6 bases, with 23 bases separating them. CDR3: CASHPLNREWVQPQHF. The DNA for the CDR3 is TGTGCCAGCCATCCTCTCAACAGGGAATGGGTTCAGCCCCAGCATTTT.

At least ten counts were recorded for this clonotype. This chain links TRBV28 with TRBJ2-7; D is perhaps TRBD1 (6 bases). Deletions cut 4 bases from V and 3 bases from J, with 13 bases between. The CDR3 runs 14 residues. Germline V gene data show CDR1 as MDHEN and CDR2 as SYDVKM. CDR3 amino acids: CASSSPSGVYEQYF. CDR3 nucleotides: TGTGCCAGCAGTTCCCCCTCAGGGGTCTACGAGCAGTACTTC.

CDR3 in DNA: TGTGCCAGCAGCTTCGGACAGGCAAACCAAGAGACCCAGTACTTC. The encoded protein is CASSFGQANQETQYF. The V and J genes are TRBV6-1 and TRBJ2-5; TRBD1 matches 7 bases. With 6 bases clipped from V and 0 bases from J, the junction kept 7 bases outside the gene matches. Per germline, CDR1 MNHNS and CDR2 SASEGT. This CDR3 is built from 15 residues.

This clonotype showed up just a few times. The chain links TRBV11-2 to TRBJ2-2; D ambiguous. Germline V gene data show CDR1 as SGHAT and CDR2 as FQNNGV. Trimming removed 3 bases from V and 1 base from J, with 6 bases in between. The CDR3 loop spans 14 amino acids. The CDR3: CASSFNRNTGELFF. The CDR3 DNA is TGTGCCAGCAGCTTTAATCGGAACACCGGGGAGCTGTTTTTT.

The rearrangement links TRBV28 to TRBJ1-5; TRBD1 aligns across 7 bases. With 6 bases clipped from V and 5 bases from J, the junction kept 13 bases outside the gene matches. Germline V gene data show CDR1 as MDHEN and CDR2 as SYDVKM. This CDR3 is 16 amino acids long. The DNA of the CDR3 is TGTGCCAGCAGGGCCTCCGGGACAGTCGTTTATCAGCCCCAGCATTTT. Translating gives CASRASGTVVYQPQHF.

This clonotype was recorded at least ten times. The CDR3 here is CASSPGKQGSQPQHF. CDR3 bases: TGTGCCAGCTCACCGGGGAAGCAGGGAAGTCAGCCCCAGCATTTT. This rearrangement joins TRBV18 to TRBJ1-5, with D tentatively TRBD1 (5 bases). This CDR3 region has 15 residues. Deletions cut 3 bases from V and 6 bases from J, with 15 bases between. The germline V gene encodes CDR1 KGHSH and CDR2 LQKENI.

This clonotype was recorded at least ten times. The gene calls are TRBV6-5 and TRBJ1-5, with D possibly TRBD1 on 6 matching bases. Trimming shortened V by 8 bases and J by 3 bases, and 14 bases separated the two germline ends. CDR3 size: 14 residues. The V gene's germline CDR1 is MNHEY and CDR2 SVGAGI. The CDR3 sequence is CASRLQGSNQPQHF. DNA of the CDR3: TGTGCCAGCCGGCTCCAGGGGTCCAATCAGCCCCAGCATTTT.

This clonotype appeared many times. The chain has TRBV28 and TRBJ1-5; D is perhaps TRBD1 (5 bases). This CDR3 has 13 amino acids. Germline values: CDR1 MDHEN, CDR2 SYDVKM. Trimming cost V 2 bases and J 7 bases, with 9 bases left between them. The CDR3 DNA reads TGTGCCAGCAGTTTAACCAGGGAGCAGCCCCAGCATTTT. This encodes CASSLTREQPQHF.

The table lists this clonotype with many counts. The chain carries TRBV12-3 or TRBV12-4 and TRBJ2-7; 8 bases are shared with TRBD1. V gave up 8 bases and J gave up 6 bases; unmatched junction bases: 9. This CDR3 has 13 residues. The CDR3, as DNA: TGTGCCAGCGGCCCGGTACAGGGGGGCGAGCAGTACTTC. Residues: CASGPVQGGEQYF.

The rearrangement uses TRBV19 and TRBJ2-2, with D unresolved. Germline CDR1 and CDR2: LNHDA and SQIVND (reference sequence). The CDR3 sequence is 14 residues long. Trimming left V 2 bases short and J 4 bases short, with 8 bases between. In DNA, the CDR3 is TGTGCCAGTAGTATACAGCTCTCCACCGGGGAGCTGTTTTTT. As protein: CASSIQLSTGELFF.

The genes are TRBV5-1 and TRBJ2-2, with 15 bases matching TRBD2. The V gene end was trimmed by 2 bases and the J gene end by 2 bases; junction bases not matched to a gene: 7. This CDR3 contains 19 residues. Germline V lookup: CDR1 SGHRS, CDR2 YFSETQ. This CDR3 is CASSFTGTSGRTNTGELFF. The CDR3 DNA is TGCGCCAGCAGCTTCACCGGGACTAGCGGGAGGACCAACACCGGGGAGCTGTTTTTT.

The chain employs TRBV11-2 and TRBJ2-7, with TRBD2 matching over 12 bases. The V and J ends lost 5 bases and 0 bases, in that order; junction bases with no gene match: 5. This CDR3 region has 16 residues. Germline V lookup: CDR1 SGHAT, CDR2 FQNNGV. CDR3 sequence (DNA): TGTGCCAGCAGCGCGGGACTAGCGGGCAGCTCCTACGAGCAGTACTTC. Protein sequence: CASSAGLAGSSYEQYF.